A single sample is the source of the 19 T cell receptor beta chains below, sequenced in a study of T cell repertoires in cytomegalovirus infection. A single record per CDR3 protein comes from TCRdb applying MiXCR to the reads. The sample has more than 400,000 distinct CDR3 sequences, around 27% seen once. Input material: PBMCs. These receptors were taken from a human donor in good health (CMV status not recorded). Some clones in this sample may be carry-over from other donors' samples.

This chain connects TRBV5-6 to TRBJ1-1; D may be TRBD1 (5 bases). Germline CDR1 and CDR2: SGHDT and YYEEEE. The CDR3 covers 16 residues. V gave up 4 bases and J gave up 1 base, with 17 bases separating them. Here the CDR3 reads CASSLLLSGGNTEAFF. CDR3 sequence (DNA): TGTGCCAGCAGCCTACTACTTTCTGGGGGGAACACTGAAGCTTTCTTT.

The sample holds a few counts of this clonotype. The rearrangement uses TRBV12-3 or TRBV12-4 and TRBJ2-1, with unresolved D. The CDR3 spans 16 residues. V lost 5 bases to trimming and J lost 7 bases, with 21 bases between them. The chain's CDR3 is CASSDTNNEPWNEQFF. In DNA, the CDR3 is TGTGCCAGCAGTGACACGAACAATGAGCCATGGAATGAGCAGTTCTTC.

This clonotype was recorded a few times. The chain has TRBV11-3 and TRBJ2-7; the D gene could be TRBD1 or TRBD2 (6 bases each). Germline assignment: CDR1 SGHNT and CDR2 YENEEA. Trimming left V 5 bases short and J 4 bases short, with 15 bases between. This CDR3 has 14 residues. CDR3 protein: CASSPHGGGYEQYV. The CDR3 DNA follows: TGTGCCAGCAGCCCCCATGGAGGGGGATACGAGCAGTACGTC.

V usage is TRBV19 and J usage is TRBJ1-6; D gene unclear. Trimming shortened V by 5 bases and J by 5 bases, and 10 bases separated the two germline ends. Germline V gene sequence: CDR1 LNHDA, CDR2 SQIVND (reference sequence). The CDR3 has 14 residues. CDR3 DNA: TGTGCCAGTAGTCCGCCGGTGGATAATTCACCCCTCCACTTT. It specifies CASSPPVDNSPLHF.

V and J are TRBV19 and TRBJ2-6; D unclear. Trimming pared 3 bases from V and 3 bases from J, leaving 3 bases between. The CDR3 contains 13 residues. Germline V gene data show CDR1 as LNHDA and CDR2 as SQIVND (reference sequence). CDR3 amino acids: CASSMGGANVLTF. The CDR3 DNA reads TGTGCCAGTAGTATGGGTGGGGCCAACGTCCTGACTTTC.

In its sample, this clonotype was seen a few times. This chain joins TRBV30 and TRBJ1-1; TRBD1 matches at 9 bases. CDR1 is GTSNPN, CDR2 SVGIG, per germline (reference sequence). This CDR3 comprises 13 residues. Trimming at V came to 3 bases and at J to 5 bases, leaving 4 bases not matched to a gene. CDR3 in amino acids: CAWSDRGDTEAFF. CDR3 nucleotide sequence: TGTGCCTGGAGCGACAGGGGGGATACTGAAGCTTTCTTT.

This chain connects TRBV7-9 to TRBJ2-7; D might be TRBD2 (5 bases). Trimming cost V 8 bases and J 2 bases, with 13 bases left between them. Germline loops: CDR1 SEHNR, CDR2 FQNEAQ (reference sequence). This CDR3 spans 13 amino acids. CDR3 nucleotides: TGTGCCAGCTCCCGGGCCGGGGCCTACGAGCAGTACGTC. Translating it yields CASSRAGAYEQYV.

The chain carries TRBV5-1 and TRBJ2-2, with unresolved D. This CDR3 is 16 amino acids long. Germline loops: CDR1 SGHRS, CDR2 YFSETQ. The V end lost 4 bases, the J end lost 1 base, and 14 bases lay between the germline ends. The CDR3 is CASSLGPAKNTGELFF. The CDR3 DNA is TGCGCCAGCAGCCTTGGACCAGCGAAGAACACCGGGGAGCTGTTTTTT.

The chain has TRBV7-9 and TRBJ2-3; 11 bases agree with TRBD1. With 5 bases clipped from V and 6 bases from J, the junction kept 1 base outside the gene matches. The CDR3 is made up of 13 amino acids. Germline V gene lookup returns CDR1 SEHNR and CDR2 FQNEAQ (reference sequence). The CDR3 loop reads CASSRTGGDTQYF. CDR3 nucleotides: TGTGCCAGCAGCCGGACAGGGGGCGATACGCAGTATTTT. Using reference TRBV7-9 and TRBJ2-3 for the parts outside the CDR3, the full variable domain is DTGVSQNPRHKITKRGQNVTFRCDPISEHNRLYWYRQTLGQGPEFLTYFQNEAQLEKSRLLSDRFSAERPKGSFSTLEIQRTEQGDSAMYLCASSRTGGDTQYFGPGTRLTVL.

This clonotype was seen many times. This chain connects TRBV7-2 to TRBJ2-7; 8 bases align to TRBD1. CDR3 length: 15 amino acids. Germline CDR1 SGHTA, CDR2 FQGNSA. J lost 6 bases, V lost 1 base, and 8 bases had no gene match. The CDR3 DNA reads as TGTGCCAGCAGCTTAGTTCAGGGGGCAGCTTTCGAGCAGTACTTC. Protein: CASSLVQGAAFEQYF.

This sequence joins TRBV29-1 and TRBJ2-5; 11 bases fit TRBD2. This CDR3 is built from 17 residues. Trimming cost V 1 base and J 5 bases; bases outside gene matches: 12. Germline CDR1 is SQVTM and CDR2 is ANQGSEA. The CDR3 DNA follows: TGCAGCGTTGAAGGTTGGCTAGCGGGAGGAGGTCAGGAGACCCAGTACTTC. Residues: CSVEGWLAGGGQETQYF.

This clonotype was counted ten times or more. The chain has TRBV6-1 and TRBJ1-1; D is unresolved. The CDR3 spans 10 residues. V was pared by 8 bases and J by 3 bases, with 4 bases between. Germline assignment: CDR1 MNHNS and CDR2 SASEGT. CDR3 DNA: TGTGCCAGCCGGTACACTGAAGCTTTCTTT. Translation: CASRYTEAFF.

This clonotype was observed a handful of times. The V call is TRBV20-1, the J call TRBJ2-1; 7 bases fit TRBD2. There are 14 residues in the CDR3. Germline CDR1 and CDR2: DFQATT and SNEGSKA (reference sequence). V shed 5 bases, J shed 5 bases, and the junction held 9 bases outside the gene matches. The CDR3 DNA reads TGCAGTGCTGGTGAGGCGGGAGATGACAATGAGCAGTTCTTC. Amino acids: CSAGEAGDDNEQFF.

The chain couples TRBV5-1 to TRBJ2-3, with D unclear. V lost 0 bases to trimming and J lost 5 bases, with 19 bases between them. Germline V lookup: CDR1 SGHRS, CDR2 YFSETQ. The CDR3 runs 17 residues. The DNA of the CDR3 is TGCGCCAGCAGCTTGGCCTTAGTAGCAGGTCTTGGAGATACGCAGTATTTT. It encodes CASSLALVAGLGDTQYF.

The J gene is TRBJ1-5, the V gene TRBV6-6, with D tentatively TRBD1 (6 bases). Germline lookup yields CDR1 MNHNY and CDR2 SVGAGI (reference sequence). This CDR3 has 15 residues. Between the trimmed V and J ends, which lost 6 bases and 1 base, there was a span of 13 bases. The DNA for the CDR3 is TGTGCCAGCAGAACCCACAGGGTCAGCAATCAGCCCCAGCATTTT. Its protein product is CASRTHRVSNQPQHF.

This clonotype appeared a few times. The CDR3 sequence is CASSIDLGGANQPQHF. Here the CDR3 DNA reads TGTGCCAGTAGTATAGATCTTGGAGGGGCCAATCAGCCCCAGCATTTT. J is TRBJ1-5 and V is TRBV19, with a tentative D call TRBD1 (5 bases). Trimming left V 0 bases short and J 3 bases short, with 12 bases between. The length of the CDR3 is 16 residues. The germline V gene encodes CDR1 LNHDA and CDR2 SQIVND (reference sequence).

This chain joins TRBV7-2 and TRBJ1-5; tentative D call: TRBD1 (5 bases). Germline CDR1 reads SGHTA; CDR2 reads FQGNSA. V lost 5 bases and J lost 10, with 18 bases in between. CDR3 size: 14 residues. This CDR3 reads CASSTNGDRGPQHF. In DNA, the CDR3 is TGTGCCAGCAGCACAAACGGGGATAGGGGTCCCCAGCATTTT.

The chain has TRBV4-3 and TRBJ2-1, with TRBD2 identical over 9 bases. The junction had 5 bases not matched to a gene; V was cut back by 0 bases and J by 5 bases. Germline CDR1 reads LGHNA; CDR2 reads YSLEER. There are 16 residues in the CDR3. CDR3 sequence: CASSQDFSGRNNEQFF. DNA of the CDR3: TGCGCCAGCAGCCAAGATTTTAGCGGGAGAAACAATGAGCAGTTCTTC.

This clonotype appeared a few times. The V call is TRBV7-9, the J call TRBJ2-1; 14 bases are shared with TRBD2. The trim removed 9 bases at V and 8 bases at J, leaving 12 bases unmatched. This CDR3 has 16 amino acids. Per the germline V gene, CDR1 is SEHNR and CDR2 is FQNEAQ (reference sequence). In DNA form, the CDR3 reads TGTGCCAGGGACAGTCTTTCGGGACTAGCGGGAGATGAGCAGTTCTTC. It yields the protein CARDSLSGLAGDEQFF.